This TCR beta chain was captured in a study of cytomegalovirus exposure and HLA in healthy donors. Study-level results: With further analysis later on, most CMV-associated TCR beta chains appeared HLA-restricted. When analyzed later, a missense DCLRE1C variant was found to be linked to TCR beta V- and J-gene trimming. High sensitivity and specificity were reportedly achieved when the classifier diagnosed cytomegalovirus status.

Primers: 60 Vbeta forward and 13 Jbeta reverse. Assay used: immunoSEQ multiplex PCR; TCRdb lists only in-frame clones, some missing. The sample lists around 150,000 clones; roughly 76% were seen once. Each donor's status was that of a healthy bone marrow donor. With 1 base removed from V and 5 bases from J, the gap between germline ends came to 12 bases. The CDR3 consists of 14 residues. CDR1 SNHLY and CDR2 FYNNEI come from the germline V gene. Concerning this clone itself: Its antigen is undetermined.

This clonotype was sampled from a woman aged 45 to 65 in good health and CMV-seronegative. Material: PBMCs. The chain has TRBV2 and TRBJ2-7; no clear D gene. The CDR3 region has the DNA TGTGCCAGCAGTGAAGTGCGCAGGTCTCACGAGCAGTACTTC. This translates into CASSEVRRSHEQYF.